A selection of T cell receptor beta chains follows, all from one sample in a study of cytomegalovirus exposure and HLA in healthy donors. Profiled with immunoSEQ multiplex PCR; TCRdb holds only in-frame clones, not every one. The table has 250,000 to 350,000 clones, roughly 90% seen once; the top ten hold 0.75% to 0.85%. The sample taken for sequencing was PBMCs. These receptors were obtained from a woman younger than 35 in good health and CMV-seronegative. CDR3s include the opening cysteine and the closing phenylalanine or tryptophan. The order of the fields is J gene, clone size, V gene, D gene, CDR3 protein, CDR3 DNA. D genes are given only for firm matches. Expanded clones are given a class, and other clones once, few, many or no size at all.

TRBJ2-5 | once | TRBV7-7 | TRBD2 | CASSSRLARETQYF | TGTGCTAGCAGCTCCAGACTAGCACGAGAGACCCAGTACTTC
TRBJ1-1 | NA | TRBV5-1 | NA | CASSADRPNTEAFF | TGCGCCAGCAGCGCGGACAGACCGAACACTGAAGCTTTCTTT
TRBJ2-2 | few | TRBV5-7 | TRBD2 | CASSLGLAVGELFF | TGTGCCAGCAGCTTGGGACTAGCGGTCGGGGAGCTGTTTTTT
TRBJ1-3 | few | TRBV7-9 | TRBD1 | CASSSTGTFGNTIYF | TGTGCCAGCAGCTCGACAGGGACTTTTGGAAACACCATATATTTT
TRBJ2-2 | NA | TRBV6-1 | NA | CASSPDRGITGELFF | TGTGCCAGCAGCCCCGATAGGGGCATCACCGGGGAGCTGTTTTTT
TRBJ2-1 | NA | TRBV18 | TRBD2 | CASSPPRVGLAGVGEQFF | TGTGCCAGCTCACCACCGAGAGTAGGACTAGCGGGAGTCGGAGAGCAGTTCTTC
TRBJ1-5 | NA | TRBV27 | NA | CASRRAGTENQPQHF | TGTGCCAGCAGGCGGGCAGGGACTGAAAATCAGCCCCAGCATTTT
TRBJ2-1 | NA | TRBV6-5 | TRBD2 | CASRPAGGPYNEQFF | TGTGCCAGCAGACCAGCGGGAGGGCCCTACAATGAGCAGTTCTTC
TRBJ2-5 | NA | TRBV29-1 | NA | CSVGQGRAETQYF | TGCAGCGTTGGGCAGGGGCGGGCAGAGACCCAGTACTTC
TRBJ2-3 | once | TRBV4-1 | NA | CASSHRQVDPGLTDTQYF | TGCGCCAGCAGCCACCGACAGGTGGACCCGGGGCTGACAGATACGCAGTATTTT
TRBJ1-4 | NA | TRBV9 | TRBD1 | CASSVSGMGGQGVTNEKLFF | TGTGCCAGCAGCGTATCCGGAATGGGGGGACAGGGTGTAACTAATGAAAAACTGTTTTTT
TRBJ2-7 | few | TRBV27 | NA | CASSSQGAHYEQYF | TGTGCCAGCAGTTCCCAAGGAGCCCACTACGAGCAGTACTTC
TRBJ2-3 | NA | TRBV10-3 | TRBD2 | CAISELGTITDTQYF | TGTGCCATCAGTGAATTAGGGACTATCACAGATACGCAGTATTTT
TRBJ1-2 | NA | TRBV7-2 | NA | CASSSGGSGYTF | TGTGCCAGCAGCTCCGGGGGGAGCGGCTACACCTTC
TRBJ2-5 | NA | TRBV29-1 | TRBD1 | CSVDTGEKETQYF | TGCAGCGTAGACACAGGGGAGAAAGAGACCCAGTACTTC
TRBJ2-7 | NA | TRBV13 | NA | CASSPRIRSYEQYF | TGTGCCAGCAGCCCACGGATCAGGTCCTACGAGCAGTACTTC
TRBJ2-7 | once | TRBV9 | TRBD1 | CASSLLPGQGTSEQYF | TGTGCCAGCAGCCTCCTTCCGGGACAGGGGACGAGCGAGCAGTACTTC
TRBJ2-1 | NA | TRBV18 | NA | CASSPRRESMFF | TGTGCCAGCTCACCGAGGCGGGAAAGCATGTTCTTC
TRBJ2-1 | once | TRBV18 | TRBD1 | CASFLGGQGNNEQFF | TGTGCCAGCTTCCTTGGGGGACAGGGGAACAATGAGCAGTTCTTC
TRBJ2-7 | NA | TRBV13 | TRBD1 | CASSSGQPPYEQYF | TGTGCCAGCAGCTCGGGACAGCCCCCCTACGAGCAGTACTTC
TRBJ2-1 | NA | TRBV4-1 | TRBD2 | CASSQDYHPSGQQFF | TGCGCCAGCAGCCAAGATTACCATCCTAGCGGGCAGCAGTTCTTC
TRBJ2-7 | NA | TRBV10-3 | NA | CAISEGAGDSYEQYF | TGTGCCATCAGTGAGGGGGCAGGCGACTCCTACGAGCAGTACTTC
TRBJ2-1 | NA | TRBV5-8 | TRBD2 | CASSISGSSYNEQFF | TGTGCCAGCAGCATTAGCGGGAGCTCCTACAATGAGCAGTTCTTC
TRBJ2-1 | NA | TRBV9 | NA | CASSVEEREFHEQFF | TGTGCCAGCAGCGTAGAAGAACGGGAATTTCATGAGCAGTTCTTC
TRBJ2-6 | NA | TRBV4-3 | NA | CASSQDPPRRRQTWANVLTF | TGCGCCAGCAGCCAAGACCCCCCCCGACGACGGCAGACTTGGGCCAACGTCCTGACTTTC
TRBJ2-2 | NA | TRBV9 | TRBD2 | CASSVGLAGVLTGELFF | TGTGCCAGCAGCGTGGGACTAGCGGGAGTTTTAACCGGGGAGCTGTTTTTT
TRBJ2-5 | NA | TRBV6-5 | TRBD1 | CASRLGTGQETQYF | TGTGCCAGCAGATTAGGGACAGGCCAAGAGACCCAGTACTTC
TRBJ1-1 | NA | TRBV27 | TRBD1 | CASSFTGASPWDTEAFF | TGTGCCAGCAGTTTTACAGGGGCCTCCCCGTGGGACACTGAAGCTTTCTTT
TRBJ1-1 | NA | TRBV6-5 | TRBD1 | CASSPGTGNTEAFF | TGTGCCAGCAGCCCCGGGACAGGGAACACTGAAGCTTTCTTT
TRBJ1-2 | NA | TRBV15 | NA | CATSRDYGQLNYGYTF | TGTGCCACCAGCAGAGATTACGGACAGTTAAACTATGGCTACACCTTC
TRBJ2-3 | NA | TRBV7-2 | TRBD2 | CASSARLAGTTDTQYF | TGTGCCAGCAGCGCACGACTAGCGGGGACCACAGATACGCAGTATTTT
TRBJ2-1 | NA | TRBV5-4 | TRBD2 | CASSSRLAGAFDEQFF | TGTGCCAGCAGCTCCCGACTAGCGGGAGCCTTTGATGAGCAGTTCTTC
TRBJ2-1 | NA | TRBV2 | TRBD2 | CASLRGRDYNEQFF | TGTGCCAGCCTGCGCGGGAGGGATTACAATGAGCAGTTCTTC
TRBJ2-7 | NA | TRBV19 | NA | CASSRRTASYEQYF | TGTGCCAGTAGTAGGAGGACGGCCTCCTACGAGCAGTACTTC
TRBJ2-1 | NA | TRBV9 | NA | CASSVVSIIDSYNEQFF | TGTGCCAGCAGCGTAGTTTCCATAATTGACAGCTACAATGAGCAGTTCTTC
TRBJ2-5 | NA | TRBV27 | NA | CASSPLGDGETQYF | TGTGCCAGCAGCCCCCTAGGTGACGGGGAGACCCAGTACTTC
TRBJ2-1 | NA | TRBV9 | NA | CASSVGGYYNEQFF | TGTGCCAGCAGCGTAGGAGGATACTACAATGAGCAGTTCTTC
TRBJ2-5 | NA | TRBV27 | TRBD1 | CASSLSQGAGETQYF | TGTGCCAGCAGTTTATCGCAGGGGGCTGGAGAGACCCAGTACTTC
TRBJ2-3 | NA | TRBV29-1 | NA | CSAPGRLVADTQYF | TGCAGCGCTCCCGGTAGACTTGTGGCAGATACGCAGTATTTT
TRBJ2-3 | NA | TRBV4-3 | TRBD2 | CASSREALFAGGTDTQYF | TGCGCCAGCAGCCGGGAGGCCCTATTTGCGGGGGGCACAGATACGCAGTATTTT
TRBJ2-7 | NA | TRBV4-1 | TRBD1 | CASSHGGQMSSYEQYF | TGCGCCAGCAGCCATGGGGGACAGATGTCCTCCTACGAGCAGTACTTC
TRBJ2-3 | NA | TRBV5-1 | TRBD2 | CASSGGGLAGTDTQYF | TGCGCCAGCAGCGGAGGAGGACTAGCGGGCACAGATACGCAGTATTTT
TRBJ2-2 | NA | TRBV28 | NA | CASSPGGANTGELFF | TGTGCCAGCAGCCCCGGAGGGGCGAACACCGGGGAGCTGTTTTTT
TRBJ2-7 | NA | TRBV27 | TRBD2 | CASSTQNPGLAGGYYEQYF | TGTGCCAGCAGCACGCAAAACCCGGGACTAGCGGGAGGCTACTACGAGCAGTACTTC
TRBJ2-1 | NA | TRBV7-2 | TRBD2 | CASSPDTSDGEQFF | TGTGCCAGCAGCCCTGATACTAGCGACGGTGAGCAGTTCTTC